The 20 T cell receptor beta chains reported below all come from one sample, sequenced in a study of blood T cell repertoires in COVID-19. Only in-frame clones appear in the TCRdb table, and some are missing; sequencing was by immunoSEQ multiplex PCR. The repertoire holds around 250,000 clones, with approximately 90% as singletons. Specimen: PBMCs or T cells enriched from blood (not recorded which). The receptors were sampled from a woman aged 25 to 45 with acute COVID-19.

V usage is TRBV9 and J usage is TRBJ2-3, with TRBD1 matching over 10 bases. V dropped 3 bases and J dropped 2; count of bases not matched to a gene: 6. This CDR3 has 16 residues. CDR1 is SGDLS, CDR2 YYNGEE, per germline. This chain's CDR3 is CASSDKTGGLTDTQYF. The CDR3 region has the DNA TGTGCCAGCAGCGATAAGACAGGGGGCCTCACAGATACGCAGTATTTT.

DNA for the CDR3: TGTGCCACCAGGACGGGGGCGGGGGTCCCAAGCTCCTACGAGCAGTACTTC. Protein: CATRTGAGVPSSYEQYF. The rearrangement joins TRBV11-3 to TRBJ2-7; tentative D call: TRBD2 (7 bases). The CDR3 is 17 residues long. Trimming took off 10 bases at V and 0 bases at J, with 25 bases between the two ends. The germline gives CDR1 SGHNT, CDR2 YENEEA. Complete variable domain (other parts from reference TRBV11-3 and TRBJ2-7): EAGVVQSPRYKIIEKKQPVAFWCNPISGHNTLYWYLQNLGQGPELLIRYENEEAVDDSQLPKDRFSAERLKGVDSTLKIQPAELGDSAVYLCATRTGAGVPSSYEQYFGPGTRLTVT.

The CDR3 loop is CASSLASGASYEQYF. The DNA for the CDR3 is TGTGCCAGCAGTTTAGCTAGCGGGGCATCCTACGAGCAGTACTTC. The chain combines TRBV27 with TRBJ2-7; 9 nucleotides match TRBD2. V trimming: 2 bases; J trimming: 1 base; junction bases outside the gene matches: 3. CDR3 size: 15 residues. Germline V gene sequence: CDR1 MNHEY, CDR2 SMNVEV (reference sequence).

The chain is built from TRBV3-1 (or the pseudogene TRBV3-2) and TRBJ2-3; D gene unclear. This CDR3 has 13 residues. The V gene lost 0 bases and the J gene lost 6 bases, with 7 bases spanning the gap. In germline, CDR1 is LGHDT, CDR2 YNNKEL (reference sequence). This chain's CDR3 is CASSQEVRDTQYF. The CDR3 DNA follows: TGTGCCAGCAGCCAAGAGGTACGGGATACGCAGTATTTT.

This sequence joins TRBV19 and TRBJ2-7, with a possible D match to TRBD2 (6 bases). Trimming removed 8 bases from V and 7 bases from J, with 12 bases in between. Germline loops: CDR1 LNHDA, CDR2 SQIVND (reference sequence). This CDR3 has 11 residues. For the CDR3, the DNA is TGTGCCAGTGCCCGGGGGAATGAGCAGTACTTC. Amino acid sequence: CASARGNEQYF.

This chain joins TRBV28 and TRBJ2-4, with 7 bases fitting TRBD1. Trimming at V came to 8 bases and at J to 4 bases, leaving 2 bases not matched to a gene. The CDR3 has 12 amino acids. Germline-derived CDR1 and CDR2 are MDHEN and SYDVKM. Written as DNA, the CDR3 is TGTGCCAGCTCAGGGGGTAAAAACATTCAGTACTTC. The encoded protein is CASSGGKNIQYF.

The V gene is TRBV11-2, the J gene TRBJ2-1; perhaps TRBD2 as D (5 bases). Germline V lookup: CDR1 SGHAT, CDR2 FQNNGV. This CDR3 is built from 16 residues. V was trimmed by 2 bases and J by 0 bases, leaving 11 bases between them. CDR3 DNA sequence: TGTGCCAGCAGCTTACTTCGGGGTAGCTCCTACAATGAGCAGTTCTTC. Residues: CASSLLRGSSYNEQFF.

The rearrangement uses TRBV10-3 and TRBJ2-1; D is uncertain. Trimming shortened V by 1 base and J by 15 bases, and 13 bases separated the two germline ends. The CDR3 runs to 12 residues. CDR1 is ENHRY and CDR2 is SYGVKD in the germline V gene. CDR3 amino acids: CAISEYGGTLFF. DNA for the CDR3: TGTGCCATCAGTGAGTACGGCGGCACGCTGTTCTTC.

This clone has only a few counts. V is TRBV4-2 and J is TRBJ2-7; tentatively, D is TRBD2 (5 bases). The CDR3 runs to 15 residues. V was cut by 4 bases and J by 0 bases, with 13 bases left in between. Germline values: CDR1 LGHNA, CDR2 YNFKEQ. The CDR3 spells CASSPAAGSSYEQYF. In nucleotides, the CDR3 is TGTGCCAGCAGCCCGGCGGCTGGGAGCTCCTACGAGCAGTACTTC.

The chain employs TRBV24-1 and TRBJ2-2, with 11 bases fitting TRBD2. The CDR3 sequence is 15 residues long. Germline V gene data show CDR1 as KGHDR and CDR2 as SFDVKD. With 10 bases clipped from V and 6 bases from J, the junction kept 9 bases outside the gene matches. The CDR3 loop is CATGLAGGTAGELFF. The CDR3, as DNA: TGTGCCACGGGGTTAGCGGGAGGGACGGCCGGGGAGCTGTTTTTT.

J is TRBJ1-3 and V is TRBV13; D unresolved. V lost 5 bases to trimming and J lost 4 bases, with 9 bases between them. This CDR3 is 13 amino acids long. Germline CDR1 PRHDT, CDR2 FYEKMQ (reference sequence). CDR3 sequence: CASSLPGGNTIYF. CDR3 DNA sequence: TGTGCCAGCAGCCTCCCGGGGGGAAACACCATATATTTT.

This clone was counted once. The J gene is TRBJ2-3, the V gene TRBV27; tentatively, D is TRBD2 (6 bases). The CDR3 contains 17 residues. V was shortened by 7 bases and J by 1 base, with 21 bases between the two germline ends. Germline CDR1 is MNHEY and CDR2 is SMNVEV (reference sequence). The CDR3 DNA reads as TGTGCCAGCACCCCGGGACTTCAAAACTGGGGCACAGATACGCAGTATTTT. It is translated as CASTPGLQNWGTDTQYF.

About this clone: Within the sample, other DNA sequences also encode this same CDR3. V is TRBV28 and J is TRBJ2-7; TRBD2 might be the D (6 bases). CDR1 and CDR2 from the germline V gene are MDHEN and SYDVKM. V was cut by 7 bases and J by 1 base, with 8 bases left in between. This CDR3 region has 12 residues. CDR3 sequence (DNA): TGTGCCAGCAATGCGGGGTCCTACGAGCAGTACTTC. It is translated as CASNAGSYEQYF. The variable domain in full, completed from reference TRBV28 and TRBJ2-7, reads DVKVTQSSRYLVKRTGEKVFLECVQDMDHENMFWYRQDPGLGLRLIYFSYDVKMKEKGDIPEGYSVSREKKERFSLILESASTNQTSMYLCASNAGSYEQYFGPGTRLTVT.

As for this clone: At one of its ends the junction is not consistent with the germline gene, which may arise from a read error. This chain connects TRBV18 to TRBJ2-2, with no clear D. CDR3 length: 16 amino acids. CDR1 and CDR2 (germline): KGHSH, LQKENI. The CDR3 DNA follows: TGTGCCAGCCCACCCGAGGATACACCCCACACCGGGGAGCTGTTTTTT. Amino acids: CASPPEDTPHTGELFF.

The rearrangement uses TRBV13 and TRBJ2-7; no clear D. This CDR3 comprises 15 residues. Trimming took 1 base from V and 7 from J, leaving 17 bases between them. The germline V gene has CDR1 PRHDT and CDR2 FYEKMQ (reference sequence). The CDR3 coding sequence is TGTGCCAGCAGCTTAGCGACGGTACGGCCGCGGGAGCAGTACTTC. Amino acid sequence: CASSLATVRPREQYF.

The count of this clone is one. This chain's CDR3 is CAAPGYNGYTF. CDR3 DNA: TGTGCCGCCCCAGGCTACAATGGCTACACCTTC. The chain links TRBV11-2 to TRBJ1-2; D not resolved. CDR3 size: 11 residues. The V gene's germline CDR1 is SGHAT and CDR2 FQNNGV. Trimming left V 11 bases short and J 6 bases short, with 13 bases between.

This clone was counted a single time. The chain links TRBV7-8 to TRBJ2-2; 9 nucleotides line up with TRBD2. The CDR3 consists of 18 residues. Per the germline V gene, CDR1 is SGHVS and CDR2 is FQNEAQ. The trim removed 1 base at V and 8 bases at J, leaving 14 bases unmatched. The CDR3, as DNA: TGTGCCAGCAGCTTAGGCCGCTTCGGACTAGCGACGGCTGGGGAGCTGTTTTTT. The encoded protein is CASSLGRFGLATAGELFF.

The J gene is TRBJ2-7, the V gene TRBV7-2; 8 bases agree with TRBD1. J gave up 5 bases and V 5 bases, and 8 bases lay outside the gene matches. The germline V gene has CDR1 SGHTA and CDR2 FQGNSA. The CDR3 loop spans 14 amino acids. The DNA of the CDR3 is TGTGCCAGCAGCATGTCCCGGGACAGGAACGAGCAGTACTTC. This codes for CASSMSRDRNEQYF.

This chain connects TRBV2 to TRBJ2-5, with D maybe TRBD1 (6 bases). The CDR3 covers 15 residues. The V end was cut by 3 bases, the J end by 1 base, with 12 bases between. Germline V gene lookup returns CDR1 SNHLY and CDR2 FYNNEI. The CDR3 DNA reads as TGTGCCAGCAGTGATTCGGACAGTCCCCAAGAGACCCAGTACTTC. Its translation: CASSDSDSPQETQYF.

This clone has just a few counts. The rearrangement uses TRBV6-2 or TRBV6-3 and TRBJ2-1, with D tentatively TRBD2 (5 bases). Trimming left V 4 bases short and J 6 bases short, with 16 bases between. From germline, CDR1 is MNHEY and CDR2 SVGEGT. This CDR3 has 15 amino acids. The CDR3 region is CASSSDLDWTNEQFF. The CDR3 DNA reads TGTGCCAGCAGTTCCGATCTGGACTGGACCAATGAGCAGTTCTTC.